This T cell receptor beta chain was observed in a study of T-cell reconstitution after alpha-beta-depleted transplantation in children. The CDR3 runs 13 residues. The V end was cut by 5 bases, the J end by 3 bases, with 11 bases between. Germline CDR1 reads SEHNR; CDR2 reads FQNEAQ (reference sequence). Researchers prepared the TCRbeta library using unique molecular identifiers, the study reports. One entry per CDR3 protein results from TCRdb running MiXCR on the PCR reads. The table shows around 360,000 distinct CDR3 sequences, with under 13% occurring only once. The TCR originated in a human donor who donated a stem cell graft to a child with acute lymphoblastic leukemia. The V call is TRBV7-9, the J call TRBJ2-7; D may be TRBD2 (6 bases). Sequences were derived from PBMCs from the stem cell graft donor, sampled from the stem cell graft. The CDR3 coding sequence is TGTGCCAGCAGCCCTTCAGCGGGCTACGAGCAGTACTTC. Translated: CASSPSAGYEQYF.